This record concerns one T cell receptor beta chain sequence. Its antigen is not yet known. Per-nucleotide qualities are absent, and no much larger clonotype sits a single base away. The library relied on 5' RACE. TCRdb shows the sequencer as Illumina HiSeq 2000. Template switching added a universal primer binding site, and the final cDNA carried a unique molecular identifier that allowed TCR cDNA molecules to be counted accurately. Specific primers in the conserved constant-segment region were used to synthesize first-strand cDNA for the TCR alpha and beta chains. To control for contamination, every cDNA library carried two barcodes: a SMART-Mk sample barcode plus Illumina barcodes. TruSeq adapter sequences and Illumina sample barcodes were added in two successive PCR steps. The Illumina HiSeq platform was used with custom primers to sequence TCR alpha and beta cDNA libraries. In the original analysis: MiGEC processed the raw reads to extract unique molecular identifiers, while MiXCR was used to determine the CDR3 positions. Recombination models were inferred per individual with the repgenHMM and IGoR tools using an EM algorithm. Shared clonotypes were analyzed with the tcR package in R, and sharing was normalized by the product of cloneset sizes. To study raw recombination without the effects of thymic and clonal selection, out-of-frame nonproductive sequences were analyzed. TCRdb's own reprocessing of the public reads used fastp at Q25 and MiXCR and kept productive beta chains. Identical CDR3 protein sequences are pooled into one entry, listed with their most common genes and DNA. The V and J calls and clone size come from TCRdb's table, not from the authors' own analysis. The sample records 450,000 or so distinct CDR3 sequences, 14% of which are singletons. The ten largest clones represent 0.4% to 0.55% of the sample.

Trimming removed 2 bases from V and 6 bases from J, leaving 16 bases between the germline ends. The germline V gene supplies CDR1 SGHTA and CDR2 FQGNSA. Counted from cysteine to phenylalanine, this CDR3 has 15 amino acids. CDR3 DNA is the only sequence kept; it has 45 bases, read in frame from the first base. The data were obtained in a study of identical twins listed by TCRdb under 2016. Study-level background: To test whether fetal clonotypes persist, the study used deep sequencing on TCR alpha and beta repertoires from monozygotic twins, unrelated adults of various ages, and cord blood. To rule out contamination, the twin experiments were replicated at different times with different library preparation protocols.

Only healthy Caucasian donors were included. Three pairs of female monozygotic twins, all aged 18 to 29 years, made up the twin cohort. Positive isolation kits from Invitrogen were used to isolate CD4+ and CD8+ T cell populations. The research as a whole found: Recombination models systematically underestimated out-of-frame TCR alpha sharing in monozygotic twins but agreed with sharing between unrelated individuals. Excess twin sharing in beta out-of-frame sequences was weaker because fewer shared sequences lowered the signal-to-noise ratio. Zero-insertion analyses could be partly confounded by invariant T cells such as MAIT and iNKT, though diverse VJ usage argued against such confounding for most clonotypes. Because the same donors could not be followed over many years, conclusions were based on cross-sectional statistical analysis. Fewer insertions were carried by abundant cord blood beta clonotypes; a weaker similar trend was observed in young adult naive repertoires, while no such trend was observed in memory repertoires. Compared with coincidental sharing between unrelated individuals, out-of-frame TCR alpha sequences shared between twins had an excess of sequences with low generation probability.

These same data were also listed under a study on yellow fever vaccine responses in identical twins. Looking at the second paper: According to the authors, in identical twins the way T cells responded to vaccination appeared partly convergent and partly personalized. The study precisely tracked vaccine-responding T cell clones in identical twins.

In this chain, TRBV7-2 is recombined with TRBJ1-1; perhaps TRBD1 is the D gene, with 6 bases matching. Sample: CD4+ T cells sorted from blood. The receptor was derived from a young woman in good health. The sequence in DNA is TGTGCCAGCAGCTTATACCCAGGGGAAGGCTCTGAAGCTTTCTTT. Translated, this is CASSLYPGEGSEAFF.